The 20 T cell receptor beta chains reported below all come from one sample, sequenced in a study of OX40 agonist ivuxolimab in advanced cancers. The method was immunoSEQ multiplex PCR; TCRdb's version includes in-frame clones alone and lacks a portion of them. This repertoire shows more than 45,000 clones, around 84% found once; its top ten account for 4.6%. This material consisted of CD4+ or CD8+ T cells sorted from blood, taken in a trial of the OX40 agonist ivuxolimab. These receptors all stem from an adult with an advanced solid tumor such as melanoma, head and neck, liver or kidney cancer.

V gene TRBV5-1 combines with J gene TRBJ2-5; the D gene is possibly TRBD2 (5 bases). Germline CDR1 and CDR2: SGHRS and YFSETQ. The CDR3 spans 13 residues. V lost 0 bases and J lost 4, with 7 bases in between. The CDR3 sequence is CASSLAGGETQYF. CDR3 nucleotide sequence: TGCGCCAGCAGCTTGGCCGGAGGAGAGACCCAGTACTTC. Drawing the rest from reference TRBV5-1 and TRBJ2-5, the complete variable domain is KAGVTQTPRYLIKTRGQQVTLSCSPISGHRSVSWYQQTPGQGLQFLFEYFSETQRNKGNFPGRFSGRQFSNSRSEMNVSTLELGDSALYLCASSLAGGETQYFGPGTRLLVL.

CDR3 residues: CASSTRHKNTEAFF. In nucleotides, the CDR3 is TGTGCCAGTAGTACAAGACATAAGAACACTGAAGCTTTCTTT. The V and J genes are TRBV19 and TRBJ1-1; D gene unclear. V dropped 4 bases and J dropped 1 base, with 10 bases sitting between them. CDR1 LNHDA and CDR2 SQIVND come from the germline V gene (reference sequence). The length of the CDR3 is 14 residues. Together with reference TRBV19 and TRBJ1-1, the CDR3 gives the full variable domain: DGGITQSPKYLFRKEGQNVTLSCEQNLNHDAMYWYRQDPGQGLRLIYYSQIVNDFQKGDIAEGYSVSREKKESFPLTVTSAQKNPTAFYLCASSTRHKNTEAFFGQGTRLTVV.

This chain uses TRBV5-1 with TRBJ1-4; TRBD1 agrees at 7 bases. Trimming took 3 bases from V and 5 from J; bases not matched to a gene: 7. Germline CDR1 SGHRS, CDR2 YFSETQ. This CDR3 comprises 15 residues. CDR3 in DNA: TGCGCCAGCAGCTCGCAACCGGGACAGAATGAAAAACTGTTTTTT. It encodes CASSSQPGQNEKLFF.

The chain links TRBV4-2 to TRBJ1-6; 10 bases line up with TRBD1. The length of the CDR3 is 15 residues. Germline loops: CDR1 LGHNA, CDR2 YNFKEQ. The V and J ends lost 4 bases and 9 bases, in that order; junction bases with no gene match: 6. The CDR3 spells CASSPTTGGGSPLHF. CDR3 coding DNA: TGTGCCAGCAGCCCCACGACAGGGGGCGGTTCACCCCTCCACTTT.

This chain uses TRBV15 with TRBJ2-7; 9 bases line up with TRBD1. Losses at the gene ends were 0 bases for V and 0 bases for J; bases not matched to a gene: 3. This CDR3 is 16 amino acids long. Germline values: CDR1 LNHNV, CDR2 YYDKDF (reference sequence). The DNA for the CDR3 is TGTGCCACCAGCAGAGATGGGACAGGGCTCTCCTACGAGCAGTACTTC. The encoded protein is CATSRDGTGLSYEQYF.

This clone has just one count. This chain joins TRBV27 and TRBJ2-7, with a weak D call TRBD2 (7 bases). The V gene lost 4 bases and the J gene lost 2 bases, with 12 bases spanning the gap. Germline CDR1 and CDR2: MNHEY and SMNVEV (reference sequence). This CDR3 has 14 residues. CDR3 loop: CASSSRGGAYEQYF. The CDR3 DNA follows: TGTGCCAGCAGTTCCCGAGGGGGGGCCTACGAGCAGTACTTC.

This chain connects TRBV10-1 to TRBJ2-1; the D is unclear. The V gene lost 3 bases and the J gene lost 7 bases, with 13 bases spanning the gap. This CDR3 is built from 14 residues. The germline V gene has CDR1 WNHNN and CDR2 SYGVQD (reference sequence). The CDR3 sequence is CASSEASSRNEQFF. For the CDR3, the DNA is TGCGCCAGCAGTGAAGCATCGTCCCGTAATGAGCAGTTCTTC.

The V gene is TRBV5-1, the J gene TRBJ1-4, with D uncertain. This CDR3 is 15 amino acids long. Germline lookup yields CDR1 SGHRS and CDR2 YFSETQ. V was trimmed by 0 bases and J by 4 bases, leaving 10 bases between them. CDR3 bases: TGCGCCAGCAGCTTGGGAGCAGCCGATAATGAAAAACTGTTTTTT. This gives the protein CASSLGAADNEKLFF.

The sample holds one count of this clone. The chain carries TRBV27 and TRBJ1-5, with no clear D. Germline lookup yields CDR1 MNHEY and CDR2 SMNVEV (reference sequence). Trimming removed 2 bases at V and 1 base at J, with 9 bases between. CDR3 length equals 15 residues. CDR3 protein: CASSLRGVSNQPQHF. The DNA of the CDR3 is TGTGCCAGCAGTTTACGAGGAGTAAGCAATCAGCCCCAGCATTTT.

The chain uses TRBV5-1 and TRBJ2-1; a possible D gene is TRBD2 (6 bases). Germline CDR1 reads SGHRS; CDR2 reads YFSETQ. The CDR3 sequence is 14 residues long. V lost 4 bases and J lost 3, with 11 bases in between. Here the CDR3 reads CASSPRDHYNEQFF. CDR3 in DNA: TGCGCCAGCAGCCCGCGGGATCACTACAATGAGCAGTTCTTC.

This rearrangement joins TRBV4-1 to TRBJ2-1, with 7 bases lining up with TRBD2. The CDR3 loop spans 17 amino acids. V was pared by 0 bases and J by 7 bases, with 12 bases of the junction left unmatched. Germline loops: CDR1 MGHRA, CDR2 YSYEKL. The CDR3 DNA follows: TGCGCCAGCAGCCAAGAGGAAGGGCGGGGGATGGGAAATGAGCAGTTCTTC. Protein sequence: CASSQEEGRGMGNEQFF.

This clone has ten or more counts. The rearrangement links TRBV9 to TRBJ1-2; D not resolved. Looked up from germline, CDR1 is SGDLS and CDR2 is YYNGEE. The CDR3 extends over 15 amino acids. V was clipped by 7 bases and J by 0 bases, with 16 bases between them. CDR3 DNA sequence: TGTGCCAGCGCGCACGCAGGTGTATCTAACTATGGCTACACCTTC. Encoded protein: CASAHAGVSNYGYTF.

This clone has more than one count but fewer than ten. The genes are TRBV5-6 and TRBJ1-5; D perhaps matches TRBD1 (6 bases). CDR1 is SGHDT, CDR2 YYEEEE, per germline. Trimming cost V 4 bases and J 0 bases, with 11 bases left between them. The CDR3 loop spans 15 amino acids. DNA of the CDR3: TGTGCCAGCAGCATTACAGGGAATAGCAATCAGCCCCAGCATTTT. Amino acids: CASSITGNSNQPQHF.

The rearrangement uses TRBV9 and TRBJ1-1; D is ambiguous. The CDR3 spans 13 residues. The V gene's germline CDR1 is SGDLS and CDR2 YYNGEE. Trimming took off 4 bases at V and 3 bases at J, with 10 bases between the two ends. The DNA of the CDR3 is TGTGCCAGCAGCTATCAGCAGTACACTGAAGCTTTCTTT. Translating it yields CASSYQQYTEAFF.

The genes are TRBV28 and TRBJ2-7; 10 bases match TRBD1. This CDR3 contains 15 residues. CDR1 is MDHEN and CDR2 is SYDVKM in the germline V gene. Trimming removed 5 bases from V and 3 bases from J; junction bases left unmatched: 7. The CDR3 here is CASSTPGQGSYEQYF. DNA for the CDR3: TGTGCCAGCAGTACCCCGGGACAGGGGAGCTACGAGCAGTACTTC.

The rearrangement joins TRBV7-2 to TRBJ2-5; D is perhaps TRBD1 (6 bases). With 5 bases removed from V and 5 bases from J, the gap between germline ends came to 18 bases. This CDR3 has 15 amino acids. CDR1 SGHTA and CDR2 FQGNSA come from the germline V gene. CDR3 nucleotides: TGTGCCAGCAGCGCCCAGGGACAACTTGGGGAGACCCAGTACTTC. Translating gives CASSAQGQLGETQYF.

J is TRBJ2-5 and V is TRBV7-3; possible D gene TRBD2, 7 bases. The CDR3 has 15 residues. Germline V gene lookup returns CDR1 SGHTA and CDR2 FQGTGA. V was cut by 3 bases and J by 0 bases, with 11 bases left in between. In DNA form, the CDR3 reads TGTGCCAGCAGCTTCCGGGGGGCGTACCAAGAGACCCAGTACTTC. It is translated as CASSFRGAYQETQYF.

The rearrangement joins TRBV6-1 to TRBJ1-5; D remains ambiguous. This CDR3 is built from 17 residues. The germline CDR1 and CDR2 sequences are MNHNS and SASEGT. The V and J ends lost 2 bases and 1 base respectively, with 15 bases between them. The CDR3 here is CASSETQIRISNQPQHF. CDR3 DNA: TGTGCCAGCAGTGAAACCCAGATTAGAATAAGCAATCAGCCCCAGCATTTT.

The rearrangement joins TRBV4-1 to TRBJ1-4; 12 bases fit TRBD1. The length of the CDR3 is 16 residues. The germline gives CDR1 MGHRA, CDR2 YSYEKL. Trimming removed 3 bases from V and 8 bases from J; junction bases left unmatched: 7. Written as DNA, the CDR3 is TGCGCCAGCAGCCATGGGACAGGGGGCCTTGGGGAAAAACTGTTTTTT. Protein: CASSHGTGGLGEKLFF.

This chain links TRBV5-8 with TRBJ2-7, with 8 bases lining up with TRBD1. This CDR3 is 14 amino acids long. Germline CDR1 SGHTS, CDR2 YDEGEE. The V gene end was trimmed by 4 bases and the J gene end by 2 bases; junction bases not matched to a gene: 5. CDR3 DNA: TGTGCCAGCAGCAGCGACAGGGGAACCTACGAGCAGTACTTC. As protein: CASSSDRGTYEQYF.